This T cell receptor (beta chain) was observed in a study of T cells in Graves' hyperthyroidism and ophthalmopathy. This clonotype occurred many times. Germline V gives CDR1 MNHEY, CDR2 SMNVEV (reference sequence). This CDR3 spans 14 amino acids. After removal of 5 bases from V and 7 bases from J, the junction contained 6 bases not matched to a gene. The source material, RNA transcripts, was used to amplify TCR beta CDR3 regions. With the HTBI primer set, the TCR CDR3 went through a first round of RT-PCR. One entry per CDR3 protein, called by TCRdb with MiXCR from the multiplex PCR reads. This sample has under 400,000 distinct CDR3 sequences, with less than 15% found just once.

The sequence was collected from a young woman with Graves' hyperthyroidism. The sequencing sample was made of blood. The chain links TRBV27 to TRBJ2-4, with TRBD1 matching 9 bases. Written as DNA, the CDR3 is TGTGCCAGCAGTCTACAGGGGGCGAGGAACATTCAGTACTTC. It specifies CASSLQGARNIQYF.